These 32 T cell receptor beta chains share one sample of origin, sequenced in a study of CD8+CD57+ T cells in acquired aplastic anemia. Researchers used genomic DNA as the template to profile TCR beta VDJ and CDR3. TCRdb processed the reads anew with MiXCR; each CDR3 protein has one entry. This sample has around 180,000 distinct CDR3 sequences, with 55% to 80% found just once. The sample taken for sequencing was sorted CD4+, CD8+, or CD8+CD57+ T cells (not recorded which) from PBMCs. The receptors come from a human donor in good health.

The gene calls are TRBV7-3 and TRBJ2-1; 10 bases line up with TRBD2. Trimming cost V 4 bases and J 8 bases; bases outside gene matches: 5. The CDR3 loop spans 14 amino acids. Germline assignment: CDR1 SGHTA and CDR2 FQGTGA. CDR3 amino acids: CASSSGLAVDEQFF. The CDR3, as DNA: TGTGCCAGCAGCTCAGGACTAGCGGTGGATGAGCAGTTCTTC.

The chain couples TRBV10-3 to TRBJ2-7; tentatively, D is TRBD1 or TRBD2 (7 bases each). In germline, CDR1 is ENHRY, CDR2 SYGVKD. Trimming shortened V by 10 bases and J by 3 bases, and 19 bases separated the two germline ends. This CDR3 has 14 amino acids. The CDR3 sequence: CASRGGALIYEQYF. The CDR3 DNA sequence: TGTGCCAGCAGGGGGGGCGCCTTGATCTACGAGCAGTACTTC.

The chain employs TRBV12-3 or TRBV12-4 and TRBJ1-2; TRBD1 aligns across 8 bases. V shed 5 bases and J 9 bases; nucleotides not matched to a gene: 5. The CDR3 contains 12 residues. In DNA form, the CDR3 reads TGTGCCAGCAGTCTTCAGGGGGCCAGCTACACCTTC. It yields the protein CASSLQGASYTF.

The chain employs TRBV7-6 and TRBJ1-1; D possibly corresponds to TRBD1 (6 bases). Trimming took 1 base from V and 4 from J, leaving 13 bases between them. Germline assignment: CDR1 SGHVS and CDR2 FNYEAQ. This CDR3 contains 15 residues. CDR3 residues: CASSLETGASTEAFF. The CDR3 region has the DNA TGTGCCAGCAGCTTAGAGACGGGGGCGAGCACTGAAGCTTTCTTT.

The chain employs TRBV6-1 and TRBJ2-7, with TRBD1 matching over 8 bases. The CDR3 covers 14 residues. The V segment lost 10 bases and the J segment 3 bases; nucleotides outside the gene matches: 11. Germline values: CDR1 MNHNS, CDR2 SASEGT. The CDR3 spells CAITKDREVYEQYF. The CDR3 DNA reads TGTGCCATCACCAAGGACAGGGAAGTCTACGAGCAGTACTTC.

The chain has TRBV20-1 and TRBJ2-7, with 10 nucleotides matching TRBD2. This CDR3 has 15 residues. Germline lookup yields CDR1 DFQATT and CDR2 SNEGSKA (reference sequence). V was pared by 6 bases and J by 2 bases, with 10 bases of the junction left unmatched. In DNA form, the CDR3 reads TGCAGTGCCAACCTGTGGACTAGCGGCACCTACGAGCAGTACTTC. Translated, it gives CSANLWTSGTYEQYF.

This clonotype was seen at least ten times. V usage is TRBV19 and J usage is TRBJ2-7, with D perhaps TRBD1 (5 bases). The CDR3 consists of 14 residues. With 3 bases removed from V and 1 base from J, the gap between germline ends came to 10 bases. CDR1 and CDR2 from the germline V gene are LNHDA and SQIVND (reference sequence). The CDR3 nucleotides are TGTGCCAGTAGTATTGACAGTGTATCCTACGAGCAGTACTTC. Amino acids: CASSIDSVSYEQYF.

This sequence joins TRBV24-1 and TRBJ2-3; perhaps TRBD1 as D (6 bases). The germline V and J ends were trimmed by 7 bases and 8 bases, with 12 bases remaining between them. CDR3 length: 12 amino acids. Germline assignment: CDR1 KGHDR and CDR2 SFDVKD. CDR3 loop: CATSRQDSTQYF. CDR3 sequence (DNA): TGTGCCACCAGCAGACAGGACTCTACGCAGTATTTT.

This rearrangement joins TRBV5-6 to TRBJ2-1; 9 bases match TRBD2. Losses at the gene ends were 2 bases for V and 3 bases for J; bases not matched to a gene: 6. Germline lookup yields CDR1 SGHDT and CDR2 YYEEEE. The CDR3 totals 16 residues. This CDR3 is CASSLGLAGDYNEQFF. In DNA form, the CDR3 reads TGTGCCAGCAGCTTAGGCTTAGCGGGAGACTACAATGAGCAGTTCTTC. Filled out from reference TRBV5-6 and TRBJ2-1, the complete variable domain reads DAGVTQSPTHLIKTRGQQVTLRCSPKSGHDTVSWYQQALGQGPQFIFQYYEEEERQRGNFPDRFSGHQFPNYSSELNVNALLLGDSALYLCASSLGLAGDYNEQFFGPGTRLTVL.

V gene TRBV25-1 combines with J gene TRBJ1-6; TRBD1 might be the D (5 bases). CDR3 length: 15 residues. The V and J ends lost 2 bases and 6 bases respectively, with 11 bases between them. CDR1 MGHDK and CDR2 SYGVNS come from the germline V gene. The CDR3 DNA sequence: TGTGCCAGCAGTGAAGGGACGGATTTTAATTCACCCCTCCACTTT. Translating it yields CASSEGTDFNSPLHF.

The chain employs TRBV7-2 and TRBJ2-7; 8 bases are shared with TRBD1. Germline CDR1 SGHTA, CDR2 FQGNSA. The CDR3 totals 14 residues. Trimming at V came to 6 bases and at J to 4 bases, leaving 8 bases not matched to a gene. The CDR3 DNA reads as TGTGCCAGCAGTCGGGACAGGCGGGCTTACGAGCAGTACTTC. Translating gives CASSRDRRAYEQYF. The entire variable domain, with the rest obtained from reference TRBV7-2 and TRBJ2-7, is as follows: GAGVSQSPSNKVTEKGKDVELRCDPISGHTALYWYRQSLGQGLEFLIYFQGNSAPDKSGLPSDRFSAERTGGSVSTLTIQRTQQEDSAVYLCASSRDRRAYEQYFGPGTRLTVT.

The V call is TRBV19, the J call TRBJ1-4; 7 nucleotides align to TRBD1. The CDR3 has 15 amino acids. Germline V gene sequence: CDR1 LNHDA, CDR2 SQIVND (reference sequence). With 1 base clipped from V and 7 bases from J, the junction kept 6 bases outside the gene matches. The CDR3 DNA sequence: TGTGCCAGTAGTATAGGAGGGGGCAGTGGTGAAAAACTGTTTTTT. Translating it yields CASSIGGGSGEKLFF.

To note about this clonotype: At one end the junction does not follow the germline gene, possibly because of a read error. V and J are TRBV6-1 and TRBJ2-2, with D tentatively TRBD1 or TRBD2 (5 bases each). Germline CDR1 reads MNHNS; CDR2 reads SASEGT. This CDR3 spans 11 amino acids. CDR3 region: CASSEAGDLFF. The CDR3 nucleotides read TGTGCCAGCAGTGAAGCGGGGGATCTGTTTTTT.

The chain combines TRBV10-3 with TRBJ2-1, with TRBD2 matching over 10 bases. V trimming: 3 bases; J trimming: 10 bases; junction bases outside the gene matches: 12. This CDR3 is built from 16 residues. Germline values: CDR1 ENHRY, CDR2 SYGVKD. The DNA of the CDR3 is TGTGCCATCAGTGACCCGACTAGCGGGTTAAAGGTGGAGCAGTTCTTC. Encoded protein: CAISDPTSGLKVEQFF.

This chain uses TRBV20-1 with TRBJ2-2; TRBD1 matches at 10 bases. The CDR3 has 14 residues. The germline CDR1 and CDR2 sequences are DFQATT and SNEGSKA (reference sequence). V dropped 5 bases and J dropped 2; count of bases not matched to a gene: 2. The CDR3 DNA reads TGCAGTGCTTGGGACAGGGGAAACACCGGGGAGCTGTTTTTT. Translating gives CSAWDRGNTGELFF.

The rearrangement joins TRBV29-1 to TRBJ1-1, with D possibly matching TRBD1 (5 bases). CDR1 and CDR2 from the germline V gene are SQVTM and ANQGSEA. V was shortened by 7 bases and J by 4 bases, with 13 bases between the two germline ends. The CDR3 spans 12 residues. CDR3 residues: CSGNWGRTEAFF. CDR3 DNA: TGCAGCGGCAATTGGGGCCGCACTGAAGCTTTCTTT. Based on the CDR3 plus reference TRBV29-1 and TRBJ1-1, the full variable domain is SAVISQKPSRDICQRGTSLTIQCQVDSQVTMMFWYRQQPGQSLTLIATANQGSEATYESGFVIDKFPISRPNLTFSTLTVSNMSPEDSSIYLCSGNWGRTEAFFGQGTRLTVV.

In this sample, this clonotype turned up a few times. The chain joins TRBV25-1 to TRBJ2-2; D perhaps matches TRBD1 (5 bases). The CDR3 loop spans 17 amino acids. Germline CDR1 reads MGHDK; CDR2 reads SYGVNS. With 3 bases removed from V and 9 bases from J, the gap between germline ends came to 23 bases. CDR3 DNA: TGTGCCAGCAGTGATCCTCTACTCGAGGACCAGGGAAGGGAGCTGTTTTTT. Amino acid sequence: CASSDPLLEDQGRELFF.

This clonotype was counted at least ten times. The chain has TRBV5-1 and TRBJ1-2; no clear D gene. The CDR3 contains 15 residues. V lost 0 bases to trimming and J lost 5 bases, with 14 bases between them. The germline V gene has CDR1 SGHRS and CDR2 YFSETQ. CDR3: CASSLEGPPGYGYTF. The CDR3 coding sequence is TGCGCCAGCAGCTTGGAAGGCCCGCCGGGATATGGCTACACCTTC.

V usage is TRBV19 and J usage is TRBJ2-2; D is perhaps TRBD1 or TRBD2 (5 bases each). The CDR3 consists of 15 residues. Germline CDR1 reads LNHDA; CDR2 reads SQIVND (reference sequence). Trimming removed 5 bases from V and 5 bases from J, with 15 bases in between. The CDR3 bases are TGTGCCAGTAGTCAGGGCCGATCGGGAACCGGGGAGCTGTTTTTT. Translation: CASSQGRSGTGELFF.

The V call is TRBV29-1, the J call TRBJ1-2, with D possibly matching TRBD1 (5 bases). From germline, CDR1 is SQVTM and CDR2 ANQGSEA. Between the trimmed V and J ends, which lost 2 bases and 6 bases, there was a span of 10 bases. The CDR3 has 12 amino acids. The CDR3 reads CSVEQGVNGYTF. Here the CDR3 DNA reads TGCAGCGTTGAACAGGGTGTAAATGGCTACACCTTC.

The CDR3 sequence: CASSIGNTEAFF. CDR3 bases: TGTGCCAGTAGTATCGGAAACACTGAAGCTTTCTTT. The chain is built from TRBV19 and TRBJ1-1, with no clear D. Germline loops: CDR1 LNHDA, CDR2 SQIVND (reference sequence). V lost 3 bases and J lost 2, with 4 bases in between. CDR3 length: 12 residues.

The chain recombines TRBV19 with TRBJ2-1; TRBD2 aligns across 8 bases. CDR1 and CDR2 (germline): LNHDA, SQIVND (reference sequence). V lost 9 bases to trimming and J lost 5 bases; unmatched junction nucleotides: 6. CDR3 length: 13 amino acids. This chain's CDR3 is CASCPGGDNEQFF. The CDR3 DNA reads TGTGCCAGCTGCCCCGGGGGGGACAATGAGCAGTTCTTC.

The genes are TRBV6-1 and TRBJ2-1; 9 positions agree with TRBD2. Germline V CDR1 and CDR2: MNHNS, SASEGT. This CDR3 region has 14 residues. J gave up 8 bases and V 5 bases, and 7 bases lay outside the gene matches. The CDR3 nucleotides are TGTGCCAGCAGTACCATCCGGACTAGCGATGAGCAGTTCTTC. Translating it yields CASSTIRTSDEQFF.

This clonotype has ten or more counts. The chain has TRBV7-8 and TRBJ2-7, with TRBD2 matching 7 bases. Germline CDR1 SGHVS, CDR2 FQNEAQ. The CDR3 runs 13 residues. V was pared by 4 bases and J by 4 bases, with 4 bases of the junction left unmatched. The CDR3 DNA reads as TGTGCCAGCAGCTGGGGGGGAGTTTACGAGCAGTACTTC. It is translated as CASSWGGVYEQYF.

This clonotype has only a few counts. V is TRBV20-1 and J is TRBJ2-7, with D unresolved. This CDR3 is 14 amino acids long. Germline V gene sequence: CDR1 DFQATT, CDR2 SNEGSKA (reference sequence). Trimming took off 3 bases at V and 9 bases at J, with 21 bases between the two ends. For the CDR3, the DNA is TGCAGTGCTAGCGATGCTAGGAAGGATGGTGCGCAGTACTTC. Encoded protein: CSASDARKDGAQYF.

This clonotype came up many times. The CDR3 spells CATSTRQGFRQPQHF. The CDR3 coding sequence is TGTGCCACCAGCACAAGACAGGGGTTTCGTCAGCCCCAGCATTTT. J is TRBJ1-5 and V is TRBV15; 8 bases agree with TRBD1. The CDR3 sequence is 15 residues long. CDR1 is LNHNV and CDR2 is YYDKDF in the germline V gene (reference sequence). J was trimmed by 6 bases and V by 4 bases; bases with no gene match: 8.

The V and J genes are TRBV7-9 and TRBJ2-7; possibly TRBD2 for D (6 bases). V was clipped by 10 bases and J by 3 bases, with 16 bases between them. The germline V gene has CDR1 SEHNR and CDR2 FQNEAQ (reference sequence). The CDR3 totals 13 residues. CDR3 region: CANLPGTLYEQYF. The DNA of the CDR3 is TGTGCCAACCTGCCGGGGACTCTCTACGAGCAGTACTTC.

The gene calls are TRBV19 and TRBJ2-5; D unclear. Trimming stripped 1 base from V and 2 bases from J, with 11 bases between. The CDR3 has 15 residues. Germline V lookup: CDR1 LNHDA, CDR2 SQIVND (reference sequence). Here the CDR3 reads CASSIAVGRQETQYF. The CDR3 DNA is TGTGCCAGTAGTATAGCGGTTGGCAGGCAAGAGACCCAGTACTTC.

The sample holds one count of this clonotype. The V gene is TRBV7-9, the J gene TRBJ2-7; D perhaps matches TRBD2 (5 bases). The CDR3 has 16 amino acids. CDR1 and CDR2 from the germline V gene are SEHNR and FQNEAQ (reference sequence). Between the trimmed V and J ends, which lost 1 base and 0 bases, there was a span of 13 bases. Here the CDR3 DNA reads TGTGCCAGCAGCTTAGGGGCTGGGGAGAGCTCCTACGAGCAGTACTTC. As protein: CASSLGAGESSYEQYF.

This clonotype is a singleton in its sample. This chain joins TRBV7-8 and TRBJ2-5; 7 bases fit TRBD1. Germline V gene data show CDR1 as SGHVS and CDR2 as FQNEAQ. With V trimmed by 1 base and J by 7 bases, 6 bases remained unmatched. The CDR3 length is 14 residues. The CDR3 nucleotides read TGTGCCAGCAGCTTAGGGCAGGGGGATGTGACCCAGTACTTC. Residues: CASSLGQGDVTQYF. Full variable domain (missing parts from reference TRBV7-8 and TRBJ2-5): GAGVSQSPRYKVAKRGQDVALRCDPISGHVSLFWYQQALGQGPEFLTYFQNEAQLDKSGLPSDRFFAERPEGSVSTLKIQRTQQEDSAVYLCASSLGQGDVTQYFGPGTRLLVL.

This chain uses TRBV20-1 with TRBJ2-7, with D uncertain. The CDR3 sequence is 16 residues long. Between the trimmed V and J ends, which lost 0 bases and 0 bases, there was a span of 15 bases. The germline V gene encodes CDR1 DFQATT and CDR2 SNEGSKA (reference sequence). The CDR3 DNA is TGCAGTGCTAGAGATAGTGGCAGTTCCATCTCCTACGAGCAGTACTTC. It is translated as CSARDSGSSISYEQYF.

This rearrangement joins TRBV2 to TRBJ2-3, with D possibly TRBD2 on 5 matching bases. V lost 4 bases to trimming and J lost 2 bases, with 10 bases between them. CDR3 size: 14 residues. CDR1 is SNHLY and CDR2 is FYNNEI in the germline V gene. The CDR3 sequence: CASSAGFNTDTQYF. The CDR3 DNA reads TGTGCCAGCAGTGCGGGGTTTAACACAGATACGCAGTATTTT.